The source of this T cell receptor beta chain is a study of shared clonotypes between healthy human individuals. A word on this clone: Its target is not known.

This CDR3 has 16 amino acids. V was pared by 0 bases and J by 6 bases, with 18 bases between. Germline V gene lookup returns CDR1 SGHAT and CDR2 FQNNGV. Study conclusions and caveats: The sole specimen, blood, was sampled, and tissue repertoires likely differ.

Data came from immunoSEQ multiplex PCR; TCRdb stores just in-frame clones and leaves some out. The data contain more than 2 million clones, 95% of them singletons. The clonotype was recovered from a man younger than 35 in good health. The V gene is TRBV11-2, the J gene TRBJ2-7; D is ambiguous. The sample was naive CD4+ T cells sorted from blood. The sample's subset: CD45RA+ positively selected. The CDR3 protein is CASSLEFSHQMGEQYF. CDR3 bases: TGTGCCAGCAGCTTAGAATTTTCGCACCAAATGGGCGAGCAGTACTTC.